This T cell receptor beta chain was documented in a study of blood T cell repertoires in COVID-19. The V gene's germline CDR1 is MNHEY and CDR2 SVGAGI. The CDR3 length is 12 residues. V lost 7 bases and J lost 8, with 14 bases in between. A few counts support this clone. Sequencing used immunoSEQ multiplex PCR; TCRdb keeps in-frame clones, though not all of them. Among about 400,000 clones listed, 70% to 90% were seen once. The clonotype comes from a woman aged 40 to 49 with acute COVID-19. The chain joins TRBV6-5 to TRBJ1-2; perhaps TRBD1 as D (5 bases). The sequencing input was PBMCs or T cells enriched from blood (not recorded which). CDR3 nucleotide sequence: TGTGCCAGCAAGCGGGGCTCGGGGGGCTACACCTTC. This sequence encodes CASKRGSGGYTF.